Following are 23 T cell receptor beta chains from one sample sequenced in a study of OX40 agonist ivuxolimab in advanced cancers. Libraries were prepared by immunoSEQ multiplex PCR; TCRdb keeps only in-frame clonotypes and omits some of them. In the table there are 60,000 to 80,000 clones, 84% of which are singletons. Sequencing used CD4+ or CD8+ T cells sorted from blood, obtained in a trial of the OX40 agonist ivuxolimab. The origin of the receptors is an adult with an advanced solid tumor such as melanoma, head and neck, liver or kidney cancer.

The chain is built from TRBV19 and TRBJ1-2, with D possibly being TRBD1 (5 bases). The CDR3 has 14 residues. Germline CDR1 reads LNHDA; CDR2 reads SQIVND (reference sequence). Trimming cost V 5 bases and J 5 bases, with 15 bases left between them. This chain's CDR3 is CASSRRDGAYGYTF. The CDR3 DNA follows: TGTGCCAGTAGTCGAAGGGACGGAGCTTATGGCTACACCTTC.

The chain has TRBV5-6 and TRBJ2-3; D ambiguous. V lost 4 bases to trimming and J lost 0 bases, with 12 bases between them. Germline lookup yields CDR1 SGHDT and CDR2 YYEEEE. This CDR3 contains 15 residues. CDR3 DNA: TGTGCCAGCAGCGCACTCGGGCCAAGCACAGATACGCAGTATTTT. The encoded protein is CASSALGPSTDTQYF.

The chain joins TRBV7-9 to TRBJ1-1; D gene ambiguous. Germline V CDR1 and CDR2: SEHNR, FQNEAQ (reference sequence). This CDR3 contains 15 residues. Trimming removed 0 bases at V and 2 bases at J, with 10 bases between. The CDR3 nucleotides are TGTGCCAGCAGCTTAGCGCTGCGGGGTAACACTGAAGCTTTCTTT. This gives the protein CASSLALRGNTEAFF.

V usage is TRBV6-5 and J usage is TRBJ2-7; D possibly corresponds to TRBD2 (5 bases). This CDR3 region has 15 residues. V was pared by 5 bases and J by 3 bases, with 17 bases between. Germline V CDR1 and CDR2: MNHEY, SVGAGI. The CDR3 spells CASSPPGIRVYEQYF. The DNA for the CDR3 is TGTGCCAGCAGTCCCCCGGGAATACGTGTCTACGAGCAGTACTTC.

The rearrangement links TRBV7-9 to TRBJ1-1; tentative D call: TRBD1 (6 bases). This CDR3 region has 14 residues. Germline V gives CDR1 SEHNR, CDR2 FQNEAQ (reference sequence). Trimming took off 5 bases at V and 3 bases at J, with 13 bases between the two ends. The DNA of the CDR3 is TGTGCCAGCAGCACCGCAGGGGCTTACACTGAAGCTTTCTTT. Translation: CASSTAGAYTEAFF.

The V and J genes are TRBV19 and TRBJ1-5; 7 nucleotides line up with TRBD1. Germline V lookup: CDR1 LNHDA, CDR2 SQIVND (reference sequence). The CDR3 consists of 16 residues. J was trimmed by 1 base and V by 8 bases; bases with no gene match: 11. CDR3 sequence: CASAGQAGMSNQPQHF. CDR3 in DNA: TGTGCCAGTGCAGGACAGGCGGGAATGAGCAATCAGCCCCAGCATTTT.

Of note for this clone: The junction departs from the called germline gene at one end, perhaps through a read error. V gene TRBV5-1 combines with J gene TRBJ1-1, with 9 bases matching TRBD1. From germline, CDR1 is SGHRS and CDR2 YFSETQ. CDR3 length equals 13 residues. CDR3 nucleotide sequence: TGCGCCAGCAGCCTTGGACAGGGGACTGGAGCTTTCTTT. Translated: CASSLGQGTGAFF.

The chain carries TRBV6-6 and TRBJ2-2; 13 bases agree with TRBD2. The V segment lost 6 bases and the J segment 6 bases; nucleotides outside the gene matches: 7. Germline CDR1 and CDR2: MNHNY and SVGAGI (reference sequence). This CDR3 is built from 16 residues. The CDR3 DNA follows: TGTGCCAGCAGCGAAACTAGCGGGGGGGCTGCCGGGGAGCTGTTTTTT. As protein: CASSETSGGAAGELFF.

The V call is TRBV5-1, the J call TRBJ2-1; D may be TRBD2 (6 bases). Trimming pared 3 bases from V and 3 bases from J, leaving 19 bases between. Germline V lookup: CDR1 SGHRS, CDR2 YFSETQ. The CDR3 has 17 amino acids. CDR3 protein: CASSSGMAGSRYNEQFF. In DNA form, the CDR3 reads TGCGCCAGCAGCTCGGGGATGGCGGGGAGCCGCTACAATGAGCAGTTCTTC.

This clone was counted once. The chain uses TRBV6-1 and TRBJ1-1, with D uncertain. The CDR3 has 12 amino acids. With 7 bases removed from V and 8 bases from J, the gap between germline ends came to 14 bases. Germline V CDR1 and CDR2: MNHNS, SASEGT. As DNA, the CDR3 is TGTGCCAGCACCCTCCCCACGGGCGAAGCTTTCTTT. It is translated as CASTLPTGEAFF.

The J gene is TRBJ2-2, the V gene TRBV4-1, with a possible D match to TRBD1 (6 bases). The CDR3 loop spans 16 amino acids. CDR1 and CDR2 from the germline V gene are MGHRA and YSYEKL. V was pared by 3 bases and J by 2 bases, with 13 bases between. Here the CDR3 reads CASSHPGRGNTGELFF. The CDR3 DNA follows: TGCGCCAGCAGCCATCCCGGCAGGGGAAACACCGGGGAGCTGTTTTTT.

The rearrangement links TRBV5-1 to TRBJ1-3; D is undetermined. The length of the CDR3 is 17 residues. Germline assignment: CDR1 SGHRS and CDR2 YFSETQ. The ends were cut back, 0 bases at V and 0 bases at J, with 13 bases in the middle. In nucleotides, the CDR3 is TGCGCCAGCAGCTTGGAAAGCCTGGGAATCTCTGGAAACACCATATATTTT. This translates into CASSLESLGISGNTIYF.

The CDR3 loop is CASSLDSGSPYEQYF. CDR3 sequence (DNA): TGTGCCAGCAGCTTAGATTCTGGGAGTCCCTACGAGCAGTACTTC. The chain couples TRBV11-2 to TRBJ2-7; D is perhaps TRBD2 (5 bases). In germline, CDR1 is SGHAT, CDR2 FQNNGV. V gave up 0 bases and J gave up 2 bases, with 11 bases separating them. This CDR3 has 15 residues. Full variable domain (remainder filled in from reference TRBV11-2 and TRBJ2-7): EAGVAQSPRYKIIEKRQSVAFWCNPISGHATLYWYQQILGQGPKLLIQFQNNGVVDDSQLPKDRFSAERLKGVDSTLKIQPAKLEDSAVYLCASSLDSGSPYEQYFGPGTRLTVT.

The chain employs TRBV19 and TRBJ2-4, with D possibly matching TRBD1 (6 bases). The germline V gene has CDR1 LNHDA and CDR2 SQIVND (reference sequence). V was cut by 5 bases and J by 0 bases, with 11 bases left in between. The CDR3 sequence is 15 residues long. The CDR3 here is CASSEWGLAKNIQYF. The CDR3 DNA sequence: TGTGCCAGTAGTGAGTGGGGGCTAGCCAAAAACATTCAGTACTTC.

The chain recombines TRBV5-1 with TRBJ1-2, with TRBD1 identical over 7 bases. CDR3 length: 16 residues. Germline-derived CDR1 and CDR2 are SGHRS and YFSETQ. The V gene end was trimmed by 0 bases and the J gene end by 3 bases; junction bases not matched to a gene: 8. The CDR3 DNA is TGCGCCAGCAGCTTGGGAAGGGGGCGCCCAGACTATGGCTACACCTTC. Translated, it gives CASSLGRGRPDYGYTF.

This clone was seen a few times. One junction end does not reproduce the germline sequence, and a read error may be involved. The gene calls are TRBV5-3 and TRBJ1-1, with D perhaps matching TRBD1 (5 bases). TRBV5-3 qualifies as an ORF whose function is uncertain. CDR3 size: 14 residues. The CDR3 region is CASSWPGDHTEAFF. The CDR3 DNA reads TGTGCCAGCAGCTGGCCGGGGGATCACACTGAAGCTTTCTTT.

This clone came up a few times. The chain links TRBV5-4 to TRBJ1-2; 8 positions match TRBD1. V lost 4 bases, J lost 2 bases, and 7 bases stayed unmatched. Germline CDR1 SGHNT, CDR2 YYREEE (reference sequence). The CDR3 length is 15 residues. This CDR3 reads CASSQNRGENYGYTF. Here the CDR3 DNA reads TGTGCCAGCAGCCAAAACAGGGGGGAAAACTATGGCTACACCTTC. The variable domain in full, with the rest retrieved from reference TRBV5-4 and TRBJ1-2, is ETGVTQSPTHLIKTRGQQVTLRCSSQSGHNTVSWYQQALGQGPQFIFQYYREEENGRGNFPPRFSGLQFPNYSSELNVNALELDDSALYLCASSQNRGENYGYTFGSGTRLTVV.

The V and J genes are TRBV28 and TRBJ1-1; 7 nucleotides align to TRBD1. Germline CDR1 reads MDHEN; CDR2 reads SYDVKM. The CDR3 has 15 amino acids. After removal of 5 bases from V and 1 base from J, the junction contained 7 bases not matched to a gene. CDR3 bases: TGTGCCAGCAGTGAAAGCCGGGACAGGAACACTGAAGCTTTCTTT. Protein: CASSESRDRNTEAFF.

The chain combines TRBV5-4 with TRBJ2-7; D not resolved. Germline-derived CDR1 and CDR2 are SGHNT and YYREEE (reference sequence). Between the trimmed V and J ends, which lost 0 bases and 7 bases, there was a span of 11 bases. The CDR3 spans 13 residues. For the CDR3, the DNA is TGTGCCAGCAGCTTGGAAGCAGGATGGGAGCAGTACTTC. Translating gives CASSLEAGWEQYF.

The sample holds a few counts of this clone. The chain uses TRBV4-3 and TRBJ1-2, with 9 nucleotides matching TRBD1. V shed 5 bases, J shed 8 bases, and the junction held 12 bases outside the gene matches. The CDR3 loop spans 15 amino acids. Looked up from germline, CDR1 is LGHNA and CDR2 is YSLEER. The CDR3 here is CASSWPGQGIVGYTF. Written as DNA, the CDR3 is TGCGCCAGCAGCTGGCCCGGACAGGGGATCGTCGGCTACACCTTC.

V is TRBV7-2 and J is TRBJ2-1, with D perhaps matching TRBD2 (6 bases). Germline V lookup: CDR1 SGHTA, CDR2 FQGNSA. This CDR3 spans 14 amino acids. The germline V and J ends were trimmed by 5 bases and 16 bases, with 24 bases remaining between them. CDR3 residues: CASSQAADRGLDFF. The CDR3 nucleotides read TGTGCCAGCAGCCAAGCTGCGGACCGGGGGTTAGATTTCTTC.

This clone was counted a single time. This chain connects TRBV2 to TRBJ2-4, with TRBD1 as a possible D gene (6 bases). Trimming took 6 bases from V and 8 from J, leaving 17 bases between them. CDR3 size: 14 residues. Germline V gives CDR1 SNHLY, CDR2 FYNNEI. CDR3 nucleotides: TGTGCCAGCAGGGAGGACAGATCTTATGACATTCAGTACTTC. Translation gives CASREDRSYDIQYF.

The chain links TRBV19 to TRBJ2-4, with 7 bases lining up with TRBD2. The CDR3 sequence is 16 residues long. V lost 1 base and J lost 9; bases outside the gene matches: 12. Germline V gene sequence: CDR1 LNHDA, CDR2 SQIVND (reference sequence). The CDR3 spells CASSIVPTAREGIQYF. CDR3 nucleotides: TGTGCCAGTAGTATAGTACCCACAGCCAGGGAGGGCATTCAGTACTTC.